This TCR beta chain was documented in a study of T cells in Graves' hyperthyroidism and ophthalmopathy. With regard to this clonotype: The antigen remains undetermined. Here the CDR3 omits its conserved ending phenylalanine or tryptophan, so a read error is the likely source. The DNA is left out, because the CDR3 cannot be placed on it with certainty; the CDR3 is given as TCRdb lists it.

The CDR3 has 10 residues if both end residues are counted. The germline V gene encodes CDR1 KGHDR and CDR2 SFDVKD. There were TCR beta CDR3 regions amplified from RNA transcripts. First-round RT-PCR with HTBI primers amplified the TCR CDR3 region. TCRdb recomputed calls from the multiplex PCR reads with MiXCR, one row per CDR3 protein. Of approximately 590,000 distinct CDR3 sequences listed, 46% were seen once; the top ten hold 6.5% to 9%. General observations from the study: Among clonotypes expanded in thyroid above 0.001, most were also found in blood. From stable hyperthyroidism, ophthalmopathy was separated by a 13 V-J model.

The study defined stable Graves' hyperthyroidism as no ophthalmopathy progression within 18 months. The sequencing input was peripheral blood or thyroid tissue (not recorded which). The chain has TRBV24-1 and TRBJ1-4; no check of the table's D call, TRBD1, against the DNA was made. The TCR sequence derives from a woman under 30 with Graves' hyperthyroidism. CDR3 amino acids: CATSDPVSGY.